This T cell receptor (beta chain) was documented in a study of high-grade serous ovarian cancer treatment subgroups. TCRdb's table, derived via immunoSEQ multiplex PCR, lists solely in-frame clones and lacks some. The sample records 950 to 1,500 clones, approximately 75% being singletons. The tumor samples were collected prior to definitive surgery or chemotherapy. With 5 bases removed from V and 1 base from J, the gap between germline ends came to 18 bases. Germline V gene sequence: CDR1 SGHTA, CDR2 FQGNSA. The CDR3 is 16 amino acids. The J gene is TRBJ2-7, the V gene TRBV7-2, with D tentatively TRBD2 (5 bases). Sequenced sample: tumor tissue. The sequence was obtained from a human donor with high-grade serous ovarian cancer. CDR3 protein: CASSLTRRAQSYEQYF. As DNA, the CDR3 is TGTGCCAGCAGCCTAACGAGGCGGGCCCAATCCTACGAGCAGTACTTC. The full variable domain, in which reference TRBV7-2 and TRBJ2-7 provide the parts outside the CDR3, is GAGVSQSPSNKVTEKGKDVELRCDPISGHTALYWYRQSLGQGLEFLIYFQGNSAPDKSGLPSDRFSAERTGGSVSTLTIQRTQQEDSAVYLCASSLTRRAQSYEQYFGPGTRLTVT.